The subject of this entry is one T cell receptor beta chain. The antigen is undetermined. Donors likely had unrecorded immune exposures despite being nominally healthy when sampled. The data are from a study of cytomegalovirus exposure and HLA in healthy donors. For the study at large: Counted in an early data release were tens of millions of unique TCRs from HLA-typed donors. Findings and limits, study-wide: Later on, analysis showed that most CMV-associated TCR beta chains appeared to be HLA-restricted.

The PCR contained 60 Vbeta and 13 Jbeta primers. The protocol was immunoSEQ multiplex PCR, while the TCRdb copy is restricted to in-frame clones and leaves out a portion. The table has about 160,000 clones, about four fifths seen once. Germline values: CDR1 SGHRS, CDR2 YFSETQ. Between the trimmed V and J ends, which lost 4 bases and 1 base, there was a span of 13 bases. The CDR3 totals 15 residues. The TCR comes from a man aged 25-45 years in good health and CMV-seronegative. Sample: PBMCs. The chain links TRBV5-1 to TRBJ2-3; a weak D match, TRBD1 (5 bases). CDR3 nucleotide sequence: TGCGCCAGCAGCATGGACATTGGTGGCACAGATACGCAGTATTTT. It codes for CASSMDIGGTDTQYF.